One sample yielded the 18 T cell receptor beta chains listed below, sequenced in a study of cytomegalovirus exposure and HLA in healthy donors. The PCR used 60 Vbeta and 13 Jbeta primers. TCRdb's copy holds only in-frame clones and misses some; the assay was immunoSEQ multiplex PCR. This sample's clone table lists about 110,000 clones. Sequencing used PBMCs. The receptor source for this set is a man aged 50-60 years in good health and CMV-seronegative.

The rearrangement links TRBV30 to TRBJ2-7, with D possibly matching TRBD1 (7 bases). CDR3 length: 13 amino acids. Germline CDR1 GTSNPN, CDR2 SVGIG (reference sequence). Trimming shortened V by 2 bases and J by 2 bases, and 10 bases separated the two germline ends. The CDR3 nucleotides read TGTGCCTGGAGTCAGGGGGGCGCCTACGAGCAGTACTTC. Translation gives CAWSQGGAYEQYF.

The chain carries TRBV5-5 and TRBJ1-2, with 8 bases fitting TRBD1. From germline, CDR1 is SGHKS and CDR2 YYEKEE (reference sequence). Unmatched junction bases numbered 2, after V lost 4 bases and J lost 3 bases. This CDR3 has 13 amino acids. CDR3 loop: CASSPDRDYGYTF. CDR3 nucleotide sequence: TGTGCCAGCAGCCCGGACAGGGACTATGGCTACACCTTC.

The rearrangement uses TRBV6-5 and TRBJ2-7; D remains ambiguous. CDR1 is MNHEY and CDR2 is SVGAGI in the germline V gene. V was pared by 8 bases and J by 2 bases, with 13 bases between. The CDR3 is made up of 13 amino acids. In nucleotides, the CDR3 is TGTGCCAGCCGGGTCAGCAATACCTACGAGCAGTACTTC. It yields the protein CASRVSNTYEQYF.

CDR3 nucleotides: TGTGCCAGCAGCTTTCCAGGGGGCGCTTTACAAGAGACCCAGTACTTC. This gives the protein CASSFPGGALQETQYF. The chain has TRBV5-4 and TRBJ2-5; 8 bases fit TRBD1. The CDR3 consists of 16 residues. With V trimmed by 2 bases and J by 2 bases, 8 bases remained unmatched. Germline lookup yields CDR1 SGHNT and CDR2 YYREEE (reference sequence).

The chain joins TRBV18 to TRBJ1-1; D is possibly TRBD1 (6 bases). V gave up 8 bases and J gave up 0 bases, with 16 bases separating them. The CDR3 sequence is 15 residues long. Germline V gene data show CDR1 as KGHSH and CDR2 as LQKENI. This CDR3 reads CASEKTGSMNTEAFF. The CDR3 nucleotides are TGTGCCAGCGAAAAGACAGGCTCCATGAACACTGAAGCTTTCTTT.

The chain has TRBV5-1 and TRBJ1-2; 9 positions agree with TRBD1. The CDR3 is 16 residues long. The V gene end was trimmed by 0 bases and the J gene end by 2 bases; junction bases not matched to a gene: 5. The germline CDR1 and CDR2 sequences are SGHRS and YFSETQ. The CDR3 protein is CASSLGLGTGNYGYTF. The CDR3 nucleotides read TGCGCCAGCAGCTTGGGTTTGGGGACAGGGAACTATGGCTACACCTTC.

The rearrangement links TRBV5-1 to TRBJ2-7; 7 bases agree with TRBD2. The CDR3 totals 13 residues. Germline-derived CDR1 and CDR2 are SGHRS and YFSETQ. With V trimmed by 3 bases and J by 5 bases, 5 bases remained unmatched. The CDR3 DNA reads TGCGCCAGCAGCTGGGGGGGGGTTGACGAGCAGTACTTC. Amino acid sequence: CASSWGGVDEQYF.

This chain uses TRBV5-1 with TRBJ2-5; D unclear. The CDR3 has 15 residues. In germline, CDR1 is SGHRS, CDR2 YFSETQ. The ends were cut back, 2 bases at V and 1 base at J, with 12 bases in the middle. Here the CDR3 reads CASSFRGELQETQYF. The DNA of the CDR3 is TGCGCCAGCAGCTTTCGTGGAGAGCTCCAAGAGACCCAGTACTTC.

This chain uses TRBV5-6 with TRBJ2-1; D is possibly TRBD2 (6 bases). In germline, CDR1 is SGHDT, CDR2 YYEEEE. Between the trimmed V and J ends, which lost 2 bases and 6 bases, there was a span of 15 bases. This CDR3 contains 15 residues. The CDR3: CASSFTSRLVNEQFF. The CDR3, as DNA: TGTGCCAGCAGCTTTACTAGCAGGCTTGTCAATGAGCAGTTCTTC.

This chain uses TRBV27 with TRBJ2-7; 8 bases fit TRBD1. The ends lost 0 bases at V and 0 bases at J; junction bases unmatched: 7. Germline V gene sequence: CDR1 MNHEY, CDR2 SMNVEV (reference sequence). The CDR3 runs 17 residues. CDR3 sequence: CASSLSPGQGASYEQYF. The CDR3 DNA reads TGTGCCAGCAGTTTATCCCCCGGGCAGGGGGCCTCCTACGAGCAGTACTTC.

V is TRBV29-1 and J is TRBJ1-2; D is unresolved. The V end was cut by 4 bases, the J end by 4 bases, with 7 bases between. From germline, CDR1 is SQVTM and CDR2 ANQGSEA. CDR3 size: 11 residues. CDR3 region: CSVGGGYGYTF. The DNA for the CDR3 is TGCAGCGTTGGTGGCGGCTATGGCTACACCTTC. The variable domain in full, completed from reference TRBV29-1 and TRBJ1-2, reads SAVISQKPSRDICQRGTSLTIQCQVDSQVTMMFWYRQQPGQSLTLIATANQGSEATYESGFVIDKFPISRPNLTFSTLTVSNMSPEDSSIYLCSVGGGYGYTFGSGTRLTVV.

The chain has TRBV5-4 and TRBJ1-1, with D possibly TRBD1 on 5 matching bases. The CDR3 runs 15 residues. Germline lookup yields CDR1 SGHNT and CDR2 YYREEE (reference sequence). Trimming removed 4 bases from V and 5 bases from J, with 18 bases in between. CDR3 loop: CASSGPGGRMTEAFF. The CDR3 nucleotides read TGTGCCAGCAGCGGTCCCGGGGGGAGAATGACTGAAGCTTTCTTT.

V gene TRBV6-1 combines with J gene TRBJ1-2, with 7 bases fitting TRBD1. The CDR3 is 14 residues long. Germline V gene lookup returns CDR1 MNHNS and CDR2 SASEGT. V gave up 1 base and J gave up 8 bases; unmatched junction bases: 7. CDR3 nucleotides: TGTGCCAGCAGTGAAGACAGGGGAACTGGAGGCTACACCTTC. Encoded protein: CASSEDRGTGGYTF.

The J gene is TRBJ1-1, the V gene TRBV19; tentative D call: TRBD1 (5 bases). Germline-derived CDR1 and CDR2 are LNHDA and SQIVND (reference sequence). The germline V and J ends were trimmed by 2 bases and 5 bases, with 15 bases remaining between them. The CDR3 has 15 amino acids. CDR3 sequence: CASSIWGRAGTEAFF. CDR3 nucleotide sequence: TGTGCCAGTAGTATATGGGGCAGGGCCGGGACTGAAGCTTTCTTT.

The chain links TRBV4-3 to TRBJ1-2; 7 bases are a match to TRBD1. The CDR3 runs 15 residues. V gave up 0 bases and J gave up 7 bases; unmatched junction bases: 8. Germline values: CDR1 LGHNA, CDR2 YSLEER. CDR3 bases: TGCGCCAGCAGCCAAGATCACAGGGGAACGGCTGGCTACACCTTC. Protein product: CASSQDHRGTAGYTF.

CDR3 DNA: TGTGCCAGCAGTGAGAGCCCGAACACTGAAGCTTTCTTT. Translation: CASSESPNTEAFF. The gene calls are TRBV9 and TRBJ1-1; D is undetermined. V was trimmed by 5 bases and J by 1 base, leaving 9 bases between them. Germline lookup yields CDR1 SGDLS and CDR2 YYNGEE. CDR3 length equals 13 residues.

The J gene is TRBJ2-7, the V gene TRBV5-8; unclear D gene. This CDR3 is 11 amino acids long. V shed 4 bases and J shed 5 bases, with 7 bases lying between them. Germline loops: CDR1 SGHTS, CDR2 YDEGEE. The CDR3 region is CASSLLNEQYF. In DNA, the CDR3 is TGTGCCAGCAGCCTTTTAAACGAGCAGTACTTC.

Turning to this clone: Other nucleotide sequences in the sample specify the same CDR3. The genes are TRBV4-3 and TRBJ2-7; 8 bases line up with TRBD2. The CDR3 is made up of 18 amino acids. The germline V gene encodes CDR1 LGHNA and CDR2 YSLEER. Trimming took 4 bases from V and 3 from J; bases not matched to a gene: 17. Here the CDR3 reads CASSPSGGQVTPYYEQYF. DNA of the CDR3: TGCGCCAGCAGCCCGTCGGGAGGGCAGGTGACACCTTACTACGAGCAGTACTTC.